This record looks at one TCR beta chain sequence and its context. Its antigen is as yet unknown. The PCR was carried out with 60 Vbeta primers and 13 Jbeta primers. Repertoires were generated with immunoSEQ multiplex PCR, while TCRdb's copy carries only in-frame clones and drops some. The sample has 150,000 or so clones, around two thirds seen once; the top ten hold 1.5% to 2%. Between the trimmed V and J ends, which lost 4 bases and 6 bases, there was a span of 13 bases. Germline-derived CDR1 and CDR2 are SNHLY and FYNNEI. There are 14 residues in the CDR3. These data belong to a study of cytomegalovirus exposure and HLA in healthy donors. Broader study findings: Despite most TCR sequences being rare, some public TCRs occurred in many donors. A missense variant in DCLRE1C was later tied to TCR beta V- and J-gene trimming.

The source of this sequence is a woman under 30 in good health and CMV-seronegative. The sequenced material came from PBMCs. The V and J genes are TRBV2 and TRBJ2-1, with D perhaps TRBD2 (6 bases). The CDR3 sequence: CASSGLGRTNEQFF. Here the CDR3 DNA reads TGTGCCAGCAGTGGTCTAGGGAGGACCAATGAGCAGTTCTTC.